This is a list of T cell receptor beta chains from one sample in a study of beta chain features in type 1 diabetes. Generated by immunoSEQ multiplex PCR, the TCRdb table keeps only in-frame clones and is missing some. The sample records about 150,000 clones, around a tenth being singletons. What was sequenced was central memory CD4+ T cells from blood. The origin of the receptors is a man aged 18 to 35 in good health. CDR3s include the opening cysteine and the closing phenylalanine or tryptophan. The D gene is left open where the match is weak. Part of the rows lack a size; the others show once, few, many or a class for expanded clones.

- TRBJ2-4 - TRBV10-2 CASSESIISGSLAKNIQYF TGCGCCAGCAGTGAGTCTATCATAAGCGGCAGTCTAGCCAAAAACATTCAGTACTTC
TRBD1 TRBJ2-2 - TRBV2 CASRDRVVTGELFF TGTGCCAGCCGGGACAGGGTCGTCACCGGGGAGCTGTTTTTT
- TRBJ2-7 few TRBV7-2 CASSPSTRGFHEQYF TGTGCCAGCAGCCCATCAACGAGAGGGTTCCACGAGCAGTACTTC
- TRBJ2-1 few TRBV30 CAWSRAGYNEQFF TGTGCCTGGAGCAGAGCAGGGTACAATGAGCAGTTCTTC
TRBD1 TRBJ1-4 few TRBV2 CASRVQGVSEKLFF TGTGCCAGCAGGGTACAGGGGGTGTCTGAAAAACTGTTTTTT
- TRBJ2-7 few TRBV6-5 CASSYDSDEQYF TGTGCCAGCAGTTACGACAGCGACGAGCAGTACTTC
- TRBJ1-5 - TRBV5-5 CASSLAVLGAGQPQHF TGTGCCAGCAGCTTGGCCGTGCTGGGGGCAGGACAGCCCCAGCATTTT
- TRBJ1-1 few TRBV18 CASSPKLQGNTEAFF TGTGCCAGCTCACCTAAATTGCAGGGGAACACTGAAGCTTTCTTT
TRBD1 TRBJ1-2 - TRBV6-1 CASERQGRNYGYTF TGTGCCAGCGAGAGACAGGGTAGGAACTATGGCTACACCTTC
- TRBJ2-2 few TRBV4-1 CASSAYIGNTGELFF TGCGCCAGCAGCGCATATATCGGGAACACCGGGGAGCTGTTTTTT
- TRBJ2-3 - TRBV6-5 CASRSADTQYF TGTGCCAGTCGGAGCGCAGATACGCAGTATTTT
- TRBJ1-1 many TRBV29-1 CSVDQGGSTEAFF TGCAGCGTTGACCAGGGAGGCTCTACTGAAGCTTTCTTT
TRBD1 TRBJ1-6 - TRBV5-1 CASRAGQGDSPLHF TGCGCCAGCAGGGCCGGACAGGGGGATTCACCCCTCCACTTT
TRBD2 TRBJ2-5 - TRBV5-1 CASSLAASGTQETQYF TGCGCCAGCAGCTTGGCGGCTAGCGGGACCCAAGAGACCCAGTACTTC
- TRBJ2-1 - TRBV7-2 CASSLDSGRRNEQFF TGTGCCAGCAGCTTGGACAGCGGTAGACGCAATGAGCAGTTCTTC
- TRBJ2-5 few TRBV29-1 CSVEEVQGKTQYF TGCAGCGTTGAAGAGGTGCAGGGTAAGACCCAGTACTTC
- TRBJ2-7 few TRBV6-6 CASSPLAGTYEQYF TGTGCCAGCAGTCCCTTGGCCGGGACCTACGAGCAGTACTTC
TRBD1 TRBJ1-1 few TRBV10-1 CASSEDRGRTEAFF TGCGCCAGCAGTGAGGACAGGGGGCGAACTGAAGCTTTCTTT
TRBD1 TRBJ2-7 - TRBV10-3 CAISEKPDRGAYEQYF TGTGCCATCAGTGAGAAACCAGACAGGGGAGCCTACGAGCAGTACTTC
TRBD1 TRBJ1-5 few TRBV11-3 CASSSRTGPLSYSNQPQHF TGTGCCAGCAGCTCGAGGACAGGGCCCCTTTCCTATAGCAATCAGCCCCAGCATTTT
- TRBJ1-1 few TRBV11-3 CASSSLGEGTEAFF TGTGCCAGCAGCTCCTTAGGGGAGGGGACTGAAGCTTTCTTT
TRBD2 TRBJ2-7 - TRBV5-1 CASRSATSGSHEQYF TGCGCCAGCAGATCCGCGACTAGCGGGAGCCACGAGCAGTACTTC
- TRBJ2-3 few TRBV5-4 CASSLRSGPGTDTQYF TGTGCCAGCAGCTTGAGGAGCGGGCCAGGGACAGATACGCAGTATTTT
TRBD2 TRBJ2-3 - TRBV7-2 CASSPGLAVTDTQYF TGTGCCAGCAGCCCAGGACTAGCCGTCACAGATACGCAGTATTTT
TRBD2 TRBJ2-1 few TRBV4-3 CASSQEPQAGGRSEQFF TGCGCCAGCAGCCAAGAACCCCAAGCGGGGGGCAGAAGTGAGCAGTTCTTC
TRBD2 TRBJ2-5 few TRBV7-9 CASSQLAGGETQYF TGTGCCAGCAGCCAACTAGCGGGGGGAGAGACCCAGTACTTC
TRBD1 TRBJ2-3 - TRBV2 CASSSQGASSTDTQYF TGTGCCAGCAGCTCCCAGGGGGCATCTAGCACAGATACGCAGTATTTT
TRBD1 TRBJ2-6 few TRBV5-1 CASRWDRAVSGANVLTF TGCGCCAGCAGGTGGGACAGGGCCGTGAGCGGGGCCAACGTCCTGACTTTC
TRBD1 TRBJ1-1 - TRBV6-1 CASSKTGVTEAFF TGTGCCAGCAGTAAAACAGGGGTCACTGAAGCTTTCTTT
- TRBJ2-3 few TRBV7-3 CASSLNSADTQYF TGTGCCAGCAGCTTGAATTCAGCGGATACGCAGTATTTT
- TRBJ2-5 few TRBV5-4 CASSPGSQETQYF TGTGCCAGCAGTCCCGGGTCCCAAGAGACCCAGTACTTC
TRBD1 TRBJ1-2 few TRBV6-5 CASSGTGRSDGYTF TGTGCCAGCAGCGGGACAGGGAGAAGCGATGGCTACACCTTC
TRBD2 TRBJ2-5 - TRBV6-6 CASRGLADQETQYF TGTGCCAGCAGAGGACTAGCGGACCAAGAGACCCAGTACTTC
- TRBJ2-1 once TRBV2 CASSEEWGGGNEQFF TGTGCCAGCAGTGAAGAATGGGGGGGCGGGAACGAGCAGTTCTTC
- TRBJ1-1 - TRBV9 CASSPRPGRNTEAFF TGTGCCAGCAGCCCGAGACCGGGGAGGAACACTGAAGCTTTCTTT
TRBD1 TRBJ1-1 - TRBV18 CASSPRGLGMNTEAFF TGTGCCAGCTCACCCAGGGGGCTCGGGATGAACACTGAAGCTTTCTTT
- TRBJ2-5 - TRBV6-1 CASSGSWAGTQETQYF TGTGCCAGCAGTGGCTCCTGGGCCGGGACACAAGAGACCCAGTACTTC
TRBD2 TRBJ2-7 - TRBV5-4 CASSRTSGGAYEQYF TGTGCCAGCAGCCGGACTAGCGGGGGAGCCTACGAGCAGTACTTC
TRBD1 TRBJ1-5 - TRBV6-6 CASSGQGINQPQHF TGTGCCAGCAGTGGACAGGGGATCAATCAGCCCCAGCATTTT
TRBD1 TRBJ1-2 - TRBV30 CAWSVGTDTSGYTF TGTGCCTGGAGTGTCGGGACAGATACTTCGGGCTACACCTTC
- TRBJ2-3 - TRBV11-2 CASSLASTPSTDTQYF TGTGCCAGCAGCTTAGCAAGCACCCCAAGCACAGATACGCAGTATTTT
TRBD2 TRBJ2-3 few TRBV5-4 CASSLEGLAEDTQYF TGTGCCAGCAGCTTGGAAGGACTAGCGGAGGATACGCAGTATTTT
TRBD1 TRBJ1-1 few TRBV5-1 CASSLRTGRNTEAFF TGCGCCAGCAGCCTGCGGACAGGGCGGAACACTGAAGCTTTCTTT
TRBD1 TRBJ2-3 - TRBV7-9 CASSFGTGVTDTQYF TGTGCCAGCAGCTTCGGGACAGGGGTGACAGATACGCAGTATTTT
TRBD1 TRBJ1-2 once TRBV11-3 CASSNTGDGYTF TGTGCCAGCAGCAATACAGGGGATGGCTACACCTTC
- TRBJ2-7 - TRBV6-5 CASRTYADTYEQYF TGTGCCAGCAGGACTTACGCGGATACCTACGAGCAGTACTTC
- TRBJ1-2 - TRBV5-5 CASSPNNRVGYGYTF TGTGCCAGCAGCCCTAATAACAGGGTAGGGTATGGCTACACCTTC
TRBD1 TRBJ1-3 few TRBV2 CASRTGGSGNTIYF TGTGCCAGCAGAACAGGGGGCTCTGGAAACACCATATATTTT
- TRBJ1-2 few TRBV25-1 CASSVATSYGYTF TGTGCCAGCAGTGTAGCCACCAGCTATGGCTACACCTTC